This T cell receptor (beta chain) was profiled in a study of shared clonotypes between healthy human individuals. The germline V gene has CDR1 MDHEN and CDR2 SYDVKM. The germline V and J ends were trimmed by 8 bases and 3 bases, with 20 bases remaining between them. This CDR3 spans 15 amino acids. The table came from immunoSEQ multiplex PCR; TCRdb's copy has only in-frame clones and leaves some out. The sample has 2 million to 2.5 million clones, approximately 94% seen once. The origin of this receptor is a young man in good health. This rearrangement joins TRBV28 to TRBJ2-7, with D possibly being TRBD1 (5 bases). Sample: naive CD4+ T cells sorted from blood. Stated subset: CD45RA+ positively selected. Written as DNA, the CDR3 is TGTGCCAGCCGCGAAGGACACCTGTCGATCTACGAGCAGTACTTC. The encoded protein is CASREGHLSIYEQYF.